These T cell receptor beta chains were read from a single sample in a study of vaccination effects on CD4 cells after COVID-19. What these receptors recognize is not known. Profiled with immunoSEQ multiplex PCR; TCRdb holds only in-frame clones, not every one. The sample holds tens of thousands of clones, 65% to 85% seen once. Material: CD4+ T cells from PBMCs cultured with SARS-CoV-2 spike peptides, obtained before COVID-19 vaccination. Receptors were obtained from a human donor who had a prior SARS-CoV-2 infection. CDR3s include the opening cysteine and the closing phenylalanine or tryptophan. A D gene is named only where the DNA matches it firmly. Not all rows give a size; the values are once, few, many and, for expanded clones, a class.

CASSTQRGGYNEQFF	TGTGCCAGCAGTACCCAAAGGGGGGGGTACAATGAGCAGTTCTTC	-	-	TRBV2	TRBJ2-1
CASSSILRDPPNEQFF	TGTGCCAGCAGCTCTATCCTCCGGGACCCTCCAAATGAGCAGTTCTTC	-	-	TRBV7-8	TRBJ2-1
CASSSTGGTEAFF	TGTGCCAGCAGTTCTACGGGGGGCACTGAAGCTTTCTTT	-	-	TRBV27	TRBJ1-1
CASSQGLLAGDGDTQYF	TGCGCCAGCAGCCAAGGACTACTAGCGGGGGATGGAGATACGCAGTATTTT	TRBD2	-	TRBV4-1	TRBJ2-3
CAISTKDTQYF	TGTGCCATCAGTACCAAGGATACGCAGTATTTT	-	-	TRBV10-3	TRBJ2-3
CASSTRTGALNTGELFF	TGTGCCAGCAGCACCAGGACAGGGGCCCTGAACACCGGGGAGCTGTTTTTT	TRBD1	-	TRBV7-8	TRBJ2-2
CASGMGSGRTDTQYF	TGTGCCAGCGGAATGGGGAGCGGCAGAACAGATACGCAGTATTTT	-	-	TRBV11-3	TRBJ2-3
CASRLRQRESGELFF	TGTGCAAGTCGCTTGAGGCAGCGGGAATCCGGGGAGCTGTTTTTT	-	-	TRBV12-2	TRBJ2-2
CASSEQLTGGDEQYF	TGTGCCAGCAGTGAACAATTGACAGGGGGCGACGAGCAGTACTTC	TRBD1	few	TRBV6-1	TRBJ2-7
CASGLEDTERVTEAFF	TGTGCTAGTGGTTTGGAGGACACAGAGAGAGTCACTGAAGCTTTCTTT	-	-	TRBV12-5	TRBJ1-1
CASTGSGDTQYF	TGTGCCAGTACGGGGAGCGGAGATACGCAGTATTTT	-	-	TRBV18	TRBJ2-3
CASSRGTGALGEAFF	TGTGCCAGCAGCCGAGGGACAGGGGCTCTGGGTGAAGCTTTCTTT	TRBD1	-	TRBV5-4	TRBJ1-1
CASSIPPGAQHF	TGTGCCAGTAGTATCCCACCGGGGGCCCAGCATTTT	-	-	TRBV19	TRBJ1-5
CASSNPLDFQETQYF	TGTGCCAGCAGCAACCCCCTTGACTTCCAAGAGACCCAGTACTTC	-	-	TRBV6-2/TRBV6-3	TRBJ2-5
CASSPAGTGGYTF	TGTGCCAGCTCACCAGCAGGAACTGGTGGCTACACCTTC	-	few	TRBV18	TRBJ1-2
CASSQDLRGDTQYF	TGCGCCAGCAGCCAAGATCTGCGTGGGGATACGCAGTATTTT	-	-	TRBV4-3	TRBJ2-3
CASSPLDRGRGTQYF	TGTGCCAGCAGCCCATTGGACAGAGGAAGAGGGACCCAGTACTTC	-	-	TRBV3-1/TRBV3-2	TRBJ2-5
CAWSTSRGNLYGYTF	TGTGCCTGGAGTACCTCCAGGGGGAACCTCTATGGCTACACCTTC	TRBD1	large	TRBV30	TRBJ1-2
CSVEDRLHGWPQHF	TGCAGCGTTGAAGATAGGCTCCATGGGTGGCCCCAGCATTTT	-	-	TRBV29-1	TRBJ1-5
CASSPPTRGSYNEQFF	TGTGCCAGCTCACCACCGACAAGGGGCTCCTACAATGAGCAGTTCTTC	-	-	TRBV18	TRBJ2-1
CASRGRSYEQYF	TGTGCCAGCAGGGGCAGATCCTACGAGCAGTACTTC	-	few	TRBV2	TRBJ2-7
CASSIGGPRGNTEAFF	TGTGCCAGCAGCATAGGGGGCCCAAGGGGAAACACTGAAGCTTTCTTT	TRBD1	few	TRBV7-9	TRBJ1-1